This T cell receptor beta chain is from a study of somatic mutations in cytotoxic T cells in rheumatoid arthritis. TCRdb's copy holds only in-frame clones and misses some; the assay was immunoSEQ multiplex PCR. This sample has 8,000 to 8,500 clones; approximately 68% occur once, and the top ten carry 37%. Germline V gives CDR1 SGHTA, CDR2 FQGNSA. The CDR3 totals 12 residues. Trimming took off 7 bases at V and 7 bases at J, with 10 bases between the two ends. Specimen: CD8+ T cells sorted from blood. This sequence joins TRBV7-2 and TRBJ2-2; D gene unclear. This clonotype originated in an adult with rheumatoid arthritis. The CDR3 here is CASTLDIGELFF. The DNA for the CDR3 is TGTGCCAGCACCCTCGACATCGGGGAGCTGTTTTTT.